This is a list of T cell receptor beta chains from one sample in a study of shared clonotypes between healthy human individuals. Data came from immunoSEQ multiplex PCR; TCRdb stores just in-frame clones and leaves some out. The sample has a few million clones; nearly 97% are singletons. Sequencing was performed on naive CD4+ T cells sorted from blood. Every receptor here comes from a man between 18 and 29 years old in good health. The CDR3 runs from the conserved cysteine through the conserved F or W. D genes are given only for firm matches. Part of the rows lack a size; the others show once, few, many or a class for expanded clones.

clone size	V gene	J gene	D gene	CDR3 protein	CDR3 DNA
NA	TRBV11-2	TRBJ2-2	TRBD1	CASSLDRRYTGELFF	TGTGCCAGCAGCTTGGACAGGAGATACACCGGGGAGCTGTTTTTT
NA	TRBV16	TRBJ1-2	NA	CASSRTEYYGYTF	TGTGCCAGCAGCCGCACAGAGTACTATGGCTACACCTTC
once	TRBV14	TRBJ2-1	NA	CASSQVYEQFF	TGTGCCAGCAGCCAAGTTTATGAGCAGTTCTTC
NA	TRBV6-6	TRBJ1-3	NA	CASSLLQETPGNTIYF	TGTGCCAGCAGTCTATTACAGGAAACTCCTGGAAACACCATATATTTT
NA	TRBV6-1	TRBJ1-3	NA	CASSEEVGIGNTIYF	TGTGCCAGCAGTGAAGAGGTGGGAATTGGAAACACCATATATTTT
NA	TRBV7-2	TRBJ2-1	NA	CASSLKPSVEQFF	TGTGCCAGCAGCCTCAAACCTAGTGTTGAGCAGTTCTTC
NA	TRBV12-5	TRBJ1-2	NA	CASGLVNQGAYGYTF	TGTGCTAGTGGTTTGGTTAATCAGGGAGCCTATGGCTACACCTTC
NA	TRBV19	TRBJ2-7	TRBD1	CASSISGTGYEQYF	TGTGCCAGTAGTATATCCGGGACAGGCTACGAGCAGTACTTC
once	TRBV5-1	TRBJ2-2	TRBD1	CASRQGTNTGELFF	TGCGCCTCGCGACAGGGGACCAACACCGGGGAGCTGTTTTTT
NA	TRBV4-1	TRBJ2-7	NA	CASSQDQASSYEQYF	TGCGCCAGCAGCCAAGATCAGGCTAGCTCCTACGAGCAGTACTTC
NA	TRBV4-1	TRBJ1-2	NA	CASSQEGISVGGYTF	TGCGCCAGCAGCCAAGAGGGTATTAGCGTGGGCGGCTACACCTTC
NA	TRBV7-9	TRBJ1-6	NA	CASSSTDRRDSPLHF	TGTGCCAGCAGCTCCACTGACAGGCGGGATTCACCCCTCCACTTT
NA	TRBV28	TRBJ2-1	NA	CASSGYNEQFF	TGTGCCAGCAGCGGTTACAATGAGCAGTTCTTC
NA	TRBV6-5	TRBJ2-6	NA	CASSYSTGANVLTF	TGTGCCAGCAGTTACTCGACTGGGGCCAACGTCCTGACTTTC
NA	TRBV7-2	TRBJ1-6	NA	CASSFLIHRSSYNSPLHF	TGTGCCAGCAGCTTTTTAATTCATCGTAGCTCCTATAATTCACCCCTCCACTTT
NA	TRBV19	TRBJ1-1	NA	CASSIGLMNTEAFF	TGTGCCAGTAGTATAGGACTCATGAACACTGAAGCTTTCTTT
NA	TRBV19	TRBJ1-2	NA	CASSIWSGGGRGYTF	TGTGCCAGTAGTATATGGTCCGGGGGCGGACGGGGCTACACCTTC
NA	TRBV10-3	TRBJ2-3	TRBD2	CAIRSPSGGRDTQYF	TGTGCCATCAGGTCCCCTAGCGGGGGAAGAGATACGCAGTATTTT
NA	TRBV4-1	TRBJ2-7	TRBD1	CASSPGQGAYEQYF	TGCGCCAGCAGCCCGGGACAGGGGGCCTACGAGCAGTACTTC
NA	TRBV7-2	TRBJ2-5	NA	CASSLGMGTQYF	TGTGCCAGCAGCTTAGGGATGGGGACCCAGTACTTC
NA	TRBV12-5	TRBJ2-3	NA	CASGSYPGNTQYF	TGTGCTAGTGGTTCCTACCCTGGAAATACGCAGTATTTT
NA	TRBV5-1	TRBJ2-3	NA	CASSFDSPMTSTDTQYF	TGCGCCAGCAGCTTCGACAGCCCGATGACTAGCACAGATACGCAGTATTTT
NA	TRBV30	TRBJ2-7	NA	CAWSPVGYEQYF	TGTGCCTGGAGTCCCGTTGGGTACGAGCAGTACTTC
NA	TRBV9	TRBJ1-1	NA	CASSVDPLAGLGTEAFF	TGTGCCAGCAGCGTAGATCCCCTGGCAGGGTTGGGCACTGAAGCTTTCTTT
NA	TRBV7-3	TRBJ2-1	TRBD2	CASSLTPLGTSGGNEQFF	TGTGCCAGCAGCTTAACGCCCCTCGGGACTAGCGGGGGGAATGAGCAGTTCTTC
NA	TRBV5-1	TRBJ2-5	TRBD1	CASRSTGTPGETQYF	TGCGCCAGCAGGTCGACAGGGACCCCAGGGGAGACCCAGTACTTC
NA	TRBV15	TRBJ2-7	TRBD2	CATSLRGVTYEQYF	TGTGCCACCAGCTTGCGGGGGGTTACCTACGAGCAGTACTTC
NA	TRBV6-1	TRBJ2-3	TRBD2	CASSVDSRMASGADTQYF	TGTGCCAGCAGTGTGGACTCTCGGATGGCTAGCGGGGCAGATACGCAGTATTTT
NA	TRBV14	TRBJ1-2	TRBD1	CASSLPGTGGRGYTF	TGTGCCAGCAGCTTACCCGGGACAGGGGGGCGAGGCTACACCTTC